This entry lists 22 T cell receptor beta chains sequenced from one sample in a study of blood T cells in healthy people across ages. A second about 6 to 12 cycle PCR used barcoded and J-beta primers. TCRdb passed the 5' RACE reads through MiXCR, listing each CDR3 protein once. The profile covers 710,000 or so distinct CDR3 sequences, with about a third appearing a single time and 15% taken by the ten largest. Sequenced material: blood. These receptors were obtained from a woman older than 75 in good health.

In its sample, this clonotype was seen many times. The genes are TRBV3-1 and TRBJ1-2, with no clear D. The V gene lost 4 bases and the J gene lost 8 bases, with 11 bases spanning the gap. This CDR3 contains 12 residues. Germline V gene data show CDR1 as LGHDT and CDR2 as YNNKEL (reference sequence). The CDR3: CASSRGRRGYTF. The CDR3, as DNA: TGTGCCAGCAGCCGAGGACGTCGGGGCTACACCTTC. Full variable domain (rest looked up from reference TRBV3-1 and TRBJ1-2): DTAVSQTPKYLVTQMGNDKSIKCEQNLGHDTMYWYKQDSKKFLKIMFSYNNKELIINETVPNRFSPKSPDKAHLNLHINSLELGDSAVYFCASSRGRRGYTFGSGTRLTVV.

This clonotype came up a few times. The chain carries TRBV5-4 and TRBJ1-2; D gene uncertain. The CDR3 consists of 14 residues. CDR1 is SGHNT, CDR2 YYREEE, per germline (reference sequence). The V and J ends lost 4 bases and 2 bases respectively, with 12 bases between them. CDR3 DNA: TGTGCCAGCAGCACAAACACAGTAAACTATGGCTACACCTTC. It is translated as CASSTNTVNYGYTF. Full variable domain (outside the CDR3, taken from reference TRBV5-4 and TRBJ1-2): ETGVTQSPTHLIKTRGQQVTLRCSSQSGHNTVSWYQQALGQGPQFIFQYYREEENGRGNFPPRFSGLQFPNYSSELNVNALELDDSALYLCASSTNTVNYGYTFGSGTRLTVV.

This sequence joins TRBV3-1 and TRBJ1-4; 7 bases match TRBD1. Germline lookup yields CDR1 LGHDT and CDR2 YNNKEL (reference sequence). The CDR3 sequence is 15 residues long. V gave up 2 bases and J gave up 5 bases; unmatched junction bases: 5. CDR3 DNA sequence: TGTGCCAGCAGCCAACGCGGGACAGCGAATGAAAAACTGTTTTTT. Residues: CASSQRGTANEKLFF.

V usage is TRBV5-6 and J usage is TRBJ1-2, with D possibly TRBD1 on 5 matching bases. Trimming removed 5 bases from V and 2 bases from J, with 10 bases in between. The CDR3 runs to 13 residues. Germline V lookup: CDR1 SGHDT, CDR2 YYEEEE. This CDR3 reads CASRGWGNYGYTF. CDR3 nucleotides: TGTGCCAGCAGGGGTTGGGGGAACTATGGCTACACCTTC.

Ten or more counts support this clonotype. The J gene is TRBJ2-7, the V gene TRBV20-1; D might be TRBD1 or TRBD2, each matching 5 bases. Trimming removed 3 bases at V and 3 bases at J, with 15 bases between. The CDR3 contains 14 residues. Germline V gene sequence: CDR1 DFQATT, CDR2 SNEGSKA (reference sequence). This CDR3 reads CSASDPWGSYEQYF. CDR3 DNA sequence: TGCAGTGCTAGTGACCCGTGGGGGAGCTACGAGCAGTACTTC.

This clonotype was observed many times. The chain is built from TRBV7-2 and TRBJ1-1; D is perhaps TRBD1 (5 bases). V was pared by 6 bases and J by 6 bases, with 14 bases between. The length of the CDR3 is 13 residues. Germline V gives CDR1 SGHTA, CDR2 FQGNSA. The DNA of the CDR3 is TGTGCCAGCAGGCCGGGGACTAGGGCTGAAGCTTTCTTT. This gives the protein CASRPGTRAEAFF.

This clonotype was recorded at least ten times. The chain combines TRBV5-1 with TRBJ2-3, with D possibly matching TRBD1 (6 bases). Trimming stripped 4 bases from V and 2 bases from J, with 14 bases between. The germline CDR1 and CDR2 sequences are SGHRS and YFSETQ. CDR3 length equals 15 residues. CDR3 bases: TGCGCCAGCAGCCCAGAACAGGGTCACACAGATACGCAGTATTTT. Translating gives CASSPEQGHTDTQYF.

This clonotype was seen at least ten times. J is TRBJ2-1 and V is TRBV20-1; 13 bases are a match to TRBD2. This CDR3 spans 14 amino acids. Germline V gene lookup returns CDR1 DFQATT and CDR2 SNEGSKA (reference sequence). After removal of 4 bases from V and 6 bases from J, the junction contained 3 bases not matched to a gene. The CDR3: CSAITSGGVNEQFF. The CDR3 DNA follows: TGCAGTGCTATAACTAGCGGGGGGGTCAATGAGCAGTTCTTC.

Concerning this clonotype: Since a much larger clone is just one base distant, this may be a read error. V and J are TRBV10-3 and TRBJ2-1; 10 nucleotides line up with TRBD1. The J call may be mistaken, given a closer DNA end match to TRBJ2-7. CDR3 size: 14 residues. Germline CDR1 reads ENHRY; CDR2 reads SYGVKD. The DNA for the CDR3 is TGTGCCATCACAGGGGACAGGGGCTACAATGAGCAGTACTTC. Translation: CAITGDRGYNEQYF.

The chain joins TRBV19 to TRBJ1-4; 8 bases are a match to TRBD1. V shed 3 bases, J shed 10 bases, and the junction held 10 bases outside the gene matches. Germline CDR1 and CDR2: LNHDA and SQIVND (reference sequence). The CDR3 sequence is 15 residues long. Here the CDR3 DNA reads TGTGCCAGTAGTATCGCGGACAGGGCAGGAGCAAAACTGTTTTTT. Amino acids: CASSIADRAGAKLFF.

This chain joins TRBV7-2 and TRBJ2-3, with unresolved D. The CDR3 consists of 12 residues. V lost 2 bases to trimming and J lost 2 bases, with 2 bases between them. Germline CDR1 reads SGHTA; CDR2 reads FQGNSA. In nucleotides, the CDR3 is TGTACCAGCAGCTTACTCACAGATACGCAGTATTTT. Its protein product is CTSSLLTDTQYF.

The CDR3, as DNA: TGTGCCAGCAGCTTAATTCCGGTGGGTGATTTCGGTGGCTACACCTTC. It translates to CASSLIPVGDFGGYTF. The V call is TRBV7-9, the J call TRBJ1-2; unclear D gene. The CDR3 contains 16 residues. V lost 2 bases to trimming and J lost 7 bases, with 20 bases between them. The V gene's germline CDR1 is SEHNR and CDR2 FQNEAQ (reference sequence).

This CDR3 reads CASSQGGDRKNIQYF. The CDR3 region has the DNA TGTGCCAGCAGCCAAGGGGGGGACAGGAAAAACATTCAGTACTTC. The chain combines TRBV3-1 with TRBJ2-4; 8 bases are a match to TRBD1. The length of the CDR3 is 15 residues. Unmatched junction bases numbered 3, after V lost 1 base and J lost 4 bases. CDR1 is LGHDT and CDR2 is YNNKEL in the germline V gene (reference sequence).

This clonotype was detected only a few times. The chain employs TRBV25-1 and TRBJ2-5, with D tentatively TRBD1 or TRBD2 (5 bases each). V gave up 6 bases and J gave up 11 bases, with 22 bases separating them. In germline, CDR1 is MGHDK, CDR2 SYGVNS. The CDR3 has 14 residues. This CDR3 is CASRDPGRSYSQYF. The CDR3 DNA is TGTGCCAGCAGGGATCCGGGACGTTCCTACTCGCAGTACTTC.

A remark on this clonotype: A read error may be the cause here, since a much bigger clone is one base away. This chain joins TRBV9 and TRBJ2-5; D perhaps matches TRBD1 (5 bases). CDR1 is SGDLS and CDR2 is YYNGEE in the germline V gene. The CDR3 runs to 15 residues. The CDR3 region is CAGSVDEGVAETQYF. CDR3 nucleotide sequence: TGTGCCGGCAGCGTAGATGAAGGGGTAGCAGAGACCCAGTACTTC.

This clonotype came up many times. This chain joins TRBV6-5 and TRBJ2-1; either TRBD1 or TRBD2 may supply D (6 bases each). Germline V CDR1 and CDR2: MNHEY, SVGAGI. V lost 7 bases and J 0 bases, leaving 16 bases between the germline ends. The CDR3 length is 16 residues. The CDR3 protein is CASTEGGPSSYNEQFF. The CDR3 DNA reads as TGTGCCAGCACCGAGGGGGGCCCGAGCTCCTACAATGAGCAGTTCTTC.

This chain joins TRBV20-1 and TRBJ2-4; D unclear. The assigned J gene may be wrong: the sequence end matches TRBJ2-7 better. The length of the CDR3 is 15 residues. From germline, CDR1 is DFQATT and CDR2 SNEGSKA (reference sequence). CDR3 loop: CSAQARSQDFYEQYF. The CDR3 nucleotides read TGCAGTGCCCAAGCCCGGTCGCAAGATTTCTACGAGCAGTACTTC.

V gene TRBV24-1 combines with J gene TRBJ2-1; D may be TRBD2 (6 bases). The CDR3 covers 15 residues. The germline CDR1 and CDR2 sequences are KGHDR and SFDVKD. V was trimmed by 5 bases and J by 5 bases, leaving 15 bases between them. CDR3 sequence: CATSAGGTPDNEQFF. CDR3 in DNA: TGTGCCACCAGTGCTGGGGGGACCCCCGACAATGAGCAGTTCTTC.

This clonotype was picked up many times. This chain links TRBV10-3 with TRBJ2-7; D possibly corresponds to TRBD1 (6 bases). V was trimmed by 2 bases and J by 2 bases, leaving 10 bases between them. The CDR3 has 14 residues. Germline V gene lookup returns CDR1 ENHRY and CDR2 SYGVKD. CDR3 sequence (DNA): TGTGCCATCAGTGAGCTGGGGGCCCCCTACGAGCAGTACTTC. Amino acids: CAISELGAPYEQYF.

This clonotype was seen many times. V and J are TRBV4-2 and TRBJ2-7; 11 bases are shared with TRBD1. Per germline, CDR1 LGHNA and CDR2 YNFKEQ. The CDR3 sequence is 15 residues long. V shed 5 bases, J shed 5 bases, and the junction held 8 bases outside the gene matches. CDR3 bases: TGTGCCAGCAGCGCATCCGGGACAGGGGGTGACGAGCAGTACTTC. Encoded protein: CASSASGTGGDEQYF.

The chain employs TRBV6-6 and TRBJ2-4; no clear D gene. The J call may be in error: the DNA end matches TRBJ2-7 better. The germline V gene has CDR1 MNHNY and CDR2 SVGAGI (reference sequence). The CDR3 totals 16 residues. The DNA for the CDR3 is TGTGCCAGCAGTTACACTCTGACAAGCCCATCCTACGAGCAGTACTTC. This gives the protein CASSYTLTSPSYEQYF.

This clonotype was recorded a few times. The CDR3 DNA reads TGCAGTGCTTCGACTAGCGGGGGGACCGAGCAGTACTTC. This codes for CSASTSGGTEQYF. The chain links TRBV20-1 to TRBJ2-7; TRBD2 agrees at 13 bases. Germline values: CDR1 DFQATT, CDR2 SNEGSKA (reference sequence). The CDR3 sequence is 13 residues long. V trimming: 5 bases; J trimming: 6 bases; junction bases outside the gene matches: 4.